Here is one T cell receptor beta chain with its context. Clones were read by immunoSEQ multiplex PCR, and TCRdb kept only the in-frame ones, dropping some. The sample yields approximately 160,000 clones, roughly 90% seen once. This sample was taken from a study of control samples from healthy donors and cancer patients. Deletions cut 6 bases from V and 3 bases from J, with 12 bases between. The CDR3 loop spans 14 amino acids. CDR1 is SGHRS and CDR2 is YFSETQ in the germline V gene. Sequenced material: blood. This chain connects TRBV5-1 to TRBJ2-2; D is possibly TRBD2 (5 bases). The sequence derives from a woman in her twenties or thirties in good health. The CDR3 loop is CASTPGIHTGELFF. CDR3 DNA sequence: TGCGCCAGCACACCGGGGATCCACACCGGGGAGCTGTTTTTT.